This T cell receptor (beta chain) originates from a study of blood T cell repertoires in COVID-19. Only in-frame clones appear in the TCRdb table, and some are missing; sequencing was by immunoSEQ multiplex PCR. The table records approximately 400,000 clones, around nine tenths of them present only once. The CDR3 consists of 15 residues. V dropped 1 base and J dropped 9; count of bases not matched to a gene: 5. CDR1 LGHDT and CDR2 YNNKEL come from the germline V gene (reference sequence). Only one count was recorded for this clone. Those enrolled, adults aged about 18 to 95 years, came from roughly 22 US areas. Each participant's cohort was designated according to participant-reported clinical history. Symptom resolution, clearance, or two negative PCRs marked the recovered donors of Cohort 3.

This receptor was identified in a woman aged 18-35 years who had recovered from COVID-19. The chain has TRBV3-1 (or the pseudogene TRBV3-2) and TRBJ1-6; 8 bases are shared with TRBD1. The specimen was PBMCs or T cells enriched from blood (not recorded which). For the CDR3, the DNA is TGTGCCAGCAGCCAAGGACAGGGGCGATCTTCACCCCTCCACTTT. Its translation: CASSQGQGRSSPLHF.